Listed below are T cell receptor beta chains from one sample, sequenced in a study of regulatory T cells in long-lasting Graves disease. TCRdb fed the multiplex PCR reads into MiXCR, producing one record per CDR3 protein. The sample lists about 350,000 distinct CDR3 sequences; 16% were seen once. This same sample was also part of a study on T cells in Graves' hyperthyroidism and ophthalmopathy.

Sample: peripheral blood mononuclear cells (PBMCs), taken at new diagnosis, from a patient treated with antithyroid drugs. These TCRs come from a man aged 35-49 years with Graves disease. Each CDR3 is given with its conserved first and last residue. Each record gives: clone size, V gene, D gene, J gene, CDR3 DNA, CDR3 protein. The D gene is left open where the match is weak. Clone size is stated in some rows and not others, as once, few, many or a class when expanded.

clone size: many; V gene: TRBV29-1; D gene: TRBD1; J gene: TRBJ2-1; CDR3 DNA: TGCAGCGTTGAATCCCCGGTGACAGGGTTTCGCGATGAGCAGTTCTTC; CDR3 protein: CSVESPVTGFRDEQFF
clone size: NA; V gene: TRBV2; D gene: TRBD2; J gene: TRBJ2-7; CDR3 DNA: TGTGCCAGCAGTGAAGAAGCGGGGGGTTACGAGCAGTACTTC; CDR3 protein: CASSEEAGGYEQYF
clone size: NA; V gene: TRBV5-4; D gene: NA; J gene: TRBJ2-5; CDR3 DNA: TGTGCCAGCAGCGTCGACGGGACTTTGAAAGAGACCCAGTACTTC; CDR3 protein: CASSVDGTLKETQYF
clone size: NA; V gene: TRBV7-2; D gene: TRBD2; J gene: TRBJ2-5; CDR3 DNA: TGTGCCAGCAGCTCCGAGCGGGGGGGCCGGGAGACCCAGTACTTC; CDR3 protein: CASSSERGGRETQYF
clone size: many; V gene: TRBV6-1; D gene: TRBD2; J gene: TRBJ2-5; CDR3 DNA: TGTGCCAGCAGTGAACCAGCGGGGTTCGGAGAGACCCAGTACTTC; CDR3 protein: CASSEPAGFGETQYF
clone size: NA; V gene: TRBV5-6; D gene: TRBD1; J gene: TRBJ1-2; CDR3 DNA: TGTGCCAGCCGACAGGGGGCTAACTATGGCTACACCTTC; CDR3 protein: CASRQGANYGYTF
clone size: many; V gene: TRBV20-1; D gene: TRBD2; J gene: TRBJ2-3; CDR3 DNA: TGCAGTGCTAGAGACTCGGGGGGGCCAGATACGCAGTATTTT; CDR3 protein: CSARDSGGPDTQYF
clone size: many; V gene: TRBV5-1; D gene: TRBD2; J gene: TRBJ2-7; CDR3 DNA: TGTGCCAGCAGCTCCCAAGCGGGGCTCTACGAGCAGTACTTC; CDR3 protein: CASSSQAGLYEQYF
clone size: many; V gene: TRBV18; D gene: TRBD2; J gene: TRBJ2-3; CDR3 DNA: TGTGCCAGCAGCCCGACTAGCGGGGGCAGCACAGATACGCAGTATTTT; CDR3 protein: CASSPTSGGSTDTQYF
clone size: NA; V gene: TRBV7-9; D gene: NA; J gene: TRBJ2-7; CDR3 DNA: TGTGCCAGCAGCTTAACAGCGGGTGGCTACGAGCAGTACTTC; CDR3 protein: CASSLTAGGYEQYF
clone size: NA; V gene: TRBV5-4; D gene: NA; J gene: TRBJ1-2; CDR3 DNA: TGTGCCAGCAGCTTGGACGGGGGCTCTGGCTACACCTTC; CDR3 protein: CASSLDGGSGYTF
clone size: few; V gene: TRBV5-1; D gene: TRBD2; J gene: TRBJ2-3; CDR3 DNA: TGCGCCAGCACCCCTCCTCCGGGGAGGGCGGCAGATACGCAGTATTTT; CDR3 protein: CASTPPPGRAADTQYF
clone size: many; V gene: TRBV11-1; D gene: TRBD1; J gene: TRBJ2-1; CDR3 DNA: TGTGCCAGCAGCGGGGAGGGGACAGGGGGCAACAATGAGCAGTTCTTC; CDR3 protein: CASSGEGTGGNNEQFF